One and the same sample provided the 20 T cell receptor beta chains below, sequenced in a study of cytomegalovirus exposure and HLA in healthy donors. The study ran its PCR with 60 Vbeta and 13 Jbeta primers. The data were produced by immunoSEQ multiplex PCR, yet TCRdb's version contains in-frame clones alone and is incomplete. The data hold approximately 180,000 clones, with roughly four fifths observed a single time. Source material: PBMCs. These TCRs come from a man aged 18 to 29 in good health and CMV-seronegative.

The chain couples TRBV9 to TRBJ1-1; the D is unclear. Trimming removed 1 base at V and 1 base at J, with 8 bases between. The CDR3 covers 14 residues. Germline CDR1 reads SGDLS; CDR2 reads YYNGEE. Here the CDR3 DNA reads TGTGCCAGCAGCGTATTCGAGGGGAACACTGAAGCTTTCTTT. Amino acid sequence: CASSVFEGNTEAFF.

The rearrangement joins TRBV4-2 to TRBJ2-7; D is ambiguous. This CDR3 has 14 residues. Trimming removed 1 base from V and 3 bases from J, with 10 bases in between. Germline V gene sequence: CDR1 LGHNA, CDR2 YNFKEQ. The CDR3 coding sequence is TGTGCCAGCAGCCAAGCTGGCTCAAACTACGAGCAGTACTTC. Translated: CASSQAGSNYEQYF.

The gene calls are TRBV7-3 and TRBJ2-1; a weak D match, TRBD2 (5 bases). CDR1 is SGHTA and CDR2 is FQGTGA in the germline V gene. With 5 bases removed from V and 6 bases from J, the gap between germline ends came to 17 bases. The CDR3 consists of 15 residues. The CDR3 DNA is TGTGCCAGCAGCCGCCAACCTACTAGGGCCAATGAGCAGTTCTTC. As protein: CASSRQPTRANEQFF.

The V gene is TRBV10-2, the J gene TRBJ1-2; a possible D gene is TRBD1 (6 bases). V shed 7 bases and J shed 6 bases, with 21 bases lying between them. This CDR3 has 15 amino acids. The V gene's germline CDR1 is WSHSY and CDR2 SAAADI. This CDR3 is CASMRGAGEGDGYTF. Here the CDR3 DNA reads TGCGCCAGCATGCGGGGAGCTGGGGAGGGGGATGGCTACACCTTC.

The rearrangement uses TRBV4-3 and TRBJ1-4; no clear D gene. This CDR3 spans 13 amino acids. In germline, CDR1 is LGHNA, CDR2 YSLEER. Trimming stripped 0 bases from V and 8 bases from J, with 7 bases between. The CDR3 reads CASSQESGEKLFF. The CDR3 bases are TGCGCCAGCAGCCAAGAATCCGGGGAAAAACTGTTTTTT.

This clone was seen only once. This chain uses TRBV7-2 with TRBJ2-1; 8 positions match TRBD2. Per germline, CDR1 SGHTA and CDR2 FQGNSA. This CDR3 spans 15 amino acids. Trimming took 2 bases from V and 6 from J; bases not matched to a gene: 6. This chain's CDR3 is CASSLRLAGSNEQFF. CDR3 sequence (DNA): TGTGCCAGCAGCTTAAGGCTAGCGGGCTCCAATGAGCAGTTCTTC.

The chain carries TRBV30 and TRBJ2-2; maybe TRBD2 (5 bases). Germline-derived CDR1 and CDR2 are GTSNPN and SVGIG (reference sequence). This CDR3 is built from 15 residues. V shed 0 bases and J shed 6 bases, with 14 bases lying between them. In DNA, the CDR3 is TGTGCCTGGAGTGTTGAGGGAACGTGGGCCGGGGAGCTGTTTTTT. Amino acids: CAWSVEGTWAGELFF.

This chain uses TRBV27 with TRBJ2-3; D unclear. V lost 6 bases, J lost 0 bases, and 4 bases lay in between. CDR1 is MNHEY and CDR2 is SMNVEV in the germline V gene (reference sequence). The CDR3 is 12 amino acids. The CDR3 sequence: CASRASTDTQYF. CDR3 sequence (DNA): TGTGCCAGCAGGGCTAGCACAGATACGCAGTATTTT.

V gene TRBV7-6 combines with J gene TRBJ2-1; 8 bases agree with TRBD2. The J segment lost 6 bases and the V segment lost 5 bases, leaving 18 bases of the junction unmatched. There are 18 residues in the CDR3. Germline-derived CDR1 and CDR2 are SGHVS and FNYEAQ. The CDR3 DNA sequence: TGTGCCAGCAGCCAACAAACGAGCGGGGTTAGCGGGGCCAATGAGCAGTTCTTC. It codes for CASSQQTSGVSGANEQFF.

V usage is TRBV10-3 and J usage is TRBJ1-2, with 7 bases lining up with TRBD1. Germline values: CDR1 ENHRY, CDR2 SYGVKD. The CDR3 has 13 amino acids. The V segment lost 0 bases and the J segment 8 bases; nucleotides outside the gene matches: 3. CDR3 amino acids: CAISESRTGGYTF. CDR3 nucleotide sequence: TGTGCCATCAGTGAGTCCCGGACAGGCGGCTACACCTTC.

Concerning this clone itself: At one of its ends the junction is not consistent with the germline gene, which may arise from a read error. The gene calls are TRBV5-4 and TRBJ2-1; perhaps TRBD1 as D (6 bases). CDR1 is SGHNT, CDR2 YYREEE, per germline (reference sequence). This CDR3 region has 13 residues. CDR3 nucleotide sequence: TGCCTTCGATGGACAGCTCCCTACAATGAGCAGTTCTTC. It codes for CLRWTAPYNEQFF.

The V gene is TRBV19, the J gene TRBJ1-2; D not resolved. Germline V gene lookup returns CDR1 LNHDA and CDR2 SQIVND (reference sequence). With 1 base removed from V and 4 bases from J, the gap between germline ends came to 7 bases. The CDR3 covers 13 residues. The DNA for the CDR3 is TGTGCCAGTAGTATAGTTGGCAGCTATGGCTACACCTTC. This encodes CASSIVGSYGYTF.

V gene TRBV7-9 combines with J gene TRBJ2-7, with 11 bases fitting TRBD2. Germline CDR1 and CDR2: SEHNR and FQNEAQ (reference sequence). This CDR3 contains 14 residues. The junction had 3 bases not matched to a gene; V was cut back by 2 bases and J by 6 bases. The CDR3 region is CASSLTSGSAEQYF. Here the CDR3 DNA reads TGTGCCAGCAGCTTAACTAGCGGGAGTGCCGAGCAGTACTTC. Variable domain in full (rest from reference TRBV7-9 and TRBJ2-7): DTGVSQNPRHKITKRGQNVTFRCDPISEHNRLYWYRQTLGQGPEFLTYFQNEAQLEKSRLLSDRFSAERPKGSFSTLEIQRTEQGDSAMYLCASSLTSGSAEQYFGPGTRLTVT.

The chain uses TRBV7-2 and TRBJ2-4, with 8 bases lining up with TRBD2. Trimming removed 7 bases from V and 0 bases from J; junction bases left unmatched: 11. The CDR3 has 17 amino acids. Germline CDR1 and CDR2: SGHTA and FQGNSA. CDR3 bases: TGTGCCAGCACCCCGCCCCCTAGCGGGCTAGCCAAAAACATTCAGTACTTC. Protein: CASTPPPSGLAKNIQYF.

The rearrangement links TRBV28 to TRBJ2-7; D may be TRBD1 (6 bases). The germline V gene encodes CDR1 MDHEN and CDR2 SYDVKM. This CDR3 has 14 amino acids. Trimming removed 4 bases from V and 1 base from J, with 11 bases in between. CDR3 DNA sequence: TGTGCCAGCAGTTACCCGGACAGTTCCTACGAGCAGTACTTC. Residues: CASSYPDSSYEQYF.

The chain links TRBV30 to TRBJ2-7; D possibly corresponds to TRBD2 (5 bases). CDR1 and CDR2 (germline): GTSNPN, SVGIG (reference sequence). V lost 4 bases to trimming and J lost 5 bases, with 15 bases between them. The CDR3 covers 13 residues. In nucleotides, the CDR3 is TGTGCCTGGAAGTTACGTCGGAGGAACGAGCAGTACTTC. Translating it yields CAWKLRRRNEQYF.

The chain joins TRBV2 to TRBJ2-1; 10 bases line up with TRBD2. From germline, CDR1 is SNHLY and CDR2 FYNNEI. The CDR3 runs 15 residues. J was trimmed by 7 bases and V by 4 bases; bases with no gene match: 7. CDR3 nucleotides: TGTGCCAGCAGTGTTCTGGCTAGCGGGGGAAATGAGCAGTTCTTC. Protein: CASSVLASGGNEQFF.

This clone has just one count. V is TRBV5-1 and J is TRBJ1-1; 8 bases agree with TRBD1. The CDR3 has 13 residues. V shed 7 bases, J shed 3 bases, and the junction held 5 bases outside the gene matches. Germline CDR1 SGHRS, CDR2 YFSETQ. CDR3 loop: CASSTGADTEAFF. CDR3 in DNA: TGCGCCAGCTCGACAGGGGCGGACACTGAAGCTTTCTTT.

The chain's CDR3 is CASSTLDRGRTEAFF. In nucleotides, the CDR3 is TGTGCCAGCAGCACTCTGGACAGGGGGCGGACTGAAGCTTTCTTT. The V gene is TRBV21-1, the J gene TRBJ1-1; TRBD1, the table's D call, lacks a check against the DNA. TRBV21-1 is a pseudogene segment. The length of the CDR3 is 15 residues.

Comment on this clone: A junction boundary mismatches the germline segment, possibly from a read error. J is TRBJ2-1 and V is TRBV7-9, with TRBD2 matching 8 bases. This CDR3 is 16 amino acids long. Germline loops: CDR1 SEHNR, CDR2 FQNEAQ (reference sequence). The CDR3 DNA is TGTTCCAGCAGCTCTTTACGGCTAGCGGGTACTGGGGAGCAGTTCTTC. The encoded protein is CSSSSLRLAGTGEQFF.